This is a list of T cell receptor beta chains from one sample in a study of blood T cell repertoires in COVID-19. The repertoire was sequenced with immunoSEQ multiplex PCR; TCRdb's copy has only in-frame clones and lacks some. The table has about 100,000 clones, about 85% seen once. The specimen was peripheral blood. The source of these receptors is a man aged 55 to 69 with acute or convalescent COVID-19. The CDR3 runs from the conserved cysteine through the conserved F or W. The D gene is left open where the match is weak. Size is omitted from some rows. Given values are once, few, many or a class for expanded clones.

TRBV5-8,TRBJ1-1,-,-,CASSSNYGTPSMGETEAFF,TGTGCCAGCAGTTCCAACTACGGGACACCCTCAATGGGTGAAACTGAAGCTTTCTTT
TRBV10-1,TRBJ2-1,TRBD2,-,CASSVGLAGVFEQFF,TGCGCCAGCAGTGTGGGACTAGCGGGAGTCTTTGAGCAGTTCTTC
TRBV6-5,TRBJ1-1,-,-,CASSFGRNTEAFF,TGTGCCAGCAGTTTTGGCAGGAACACTGAAGCTTTCTTT
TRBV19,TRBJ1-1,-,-,CASTSGGGIEAFF,TGTGCCAGTACCTCGGGCGGGGGGATTGAAGCTTTCTTT
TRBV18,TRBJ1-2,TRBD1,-,CASSPLGQGDYGYTF,TGTGCCAGCTCACCACTCGGACAGGGAGACTATGGCTACACCTTC
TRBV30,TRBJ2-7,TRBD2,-,CAWSHGASGRGSYEQYF,TGTGCCTGGAGTCATGGGGCTAGCGGGAGGGGGTCCTACGAGCAGTACTTC
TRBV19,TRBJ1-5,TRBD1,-,CASSARGSGNQPQHF,TGTGCCAGTAGTGCCAGGGGGTCGGGCAATCAGCCCCAGCATTTT
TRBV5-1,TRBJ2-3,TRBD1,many,CASSLGDRGPLGTDTQYF,TGCGCCAGCAGCTTGGGGGACAGGGGGCCATTGGGAACAGATACGCAGTATTTT
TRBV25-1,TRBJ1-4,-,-,CASSVSRGGGNEKLFF,TGTGCCAGCAGTGTTTCCCGGGGAGGGGGGAATGAAAAACTGTTTTTT
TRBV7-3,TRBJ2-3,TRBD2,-,CASSLRGLAAADTQYF,TGTGCCAGCAGCCTCCGGGGACTAGCGGCCGCAGATACGCAGTATTTT
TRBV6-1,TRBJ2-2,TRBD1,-,CASSEDRGLTGELFF,TGTGCCAGCAGTGAAGACAGGGGCCTCACCGGGGAGCTGTTTTTT
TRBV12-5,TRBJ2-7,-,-,CASGITPEQYF,TGTGCTAGTGGTATCACACCGGAGCAGTACTTC
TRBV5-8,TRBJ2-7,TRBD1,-,CASSLHRQGAYEQYF,TGTGCCAGCAGCTTGCACAGACAGGGGGCTTACGAGCAGTACTTC
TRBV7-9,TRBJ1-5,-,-,CASSPRGGGNQPQHF,TGTGCCAGCAGCCCCCGGGGGGGCGGTAATCAGCCCCAGCATTTT
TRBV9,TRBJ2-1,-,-,CASSPRLARSYNEQFF,TGTGCCAGCAGCCCCCGACTCGCCAGATCCTACAATGAGCAGTTCTTC
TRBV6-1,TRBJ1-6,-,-,CASSEQGPRSTSPLHF,TGTGCCAGCAGTGAACAGGGGCCCAGGTCTACATCACCCCTCCACTTT
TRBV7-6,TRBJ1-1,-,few,CASSLWSRGGTEAFF,TGTGCCAGCAGCTTATGGTCGAGGGGAGGCACTGAAGCTTTCTTT
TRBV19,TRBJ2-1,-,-,CASSISAGVGNEQFF,TGTGCCAGTAGTATATCGGCAGGGGTAGGCAATGAGCAGTTCTTC
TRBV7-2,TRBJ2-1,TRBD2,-,CASSGTSGSWDEQFF,TGTGCCAGCAGTGGGACTAGCGGTAGCTGGGATGAGCAGTTCTTC
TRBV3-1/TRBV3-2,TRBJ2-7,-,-,CASSQISSYEQYF,TGTGCCAGCAGCCAAATCAGCTCCTACGAGCAGTACTTC
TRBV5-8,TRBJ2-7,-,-,CASSLADASEQYF,TGTGCCAGCAGCTTGGCAGATGCCTCCGAGCAGTACTTC
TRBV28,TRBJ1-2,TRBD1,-,CASSLEAGGYGYTF,TGTGCCAGCAGTTTAGAGGCAGGGGGTTATGGCTACACCTTC
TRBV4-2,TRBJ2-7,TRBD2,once,CASSQAGTSVYEQYF,TGTGCCAGCAGCCAAGCCGGGACTAGTGTCTACGAGCAGTACTTC
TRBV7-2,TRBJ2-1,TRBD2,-,CASSAGLAYNEQFF,TGTGCCAGCAGCGCGGGACTAGCTTACAATGAGCAGTTCTTC
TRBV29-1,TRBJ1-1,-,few,CSVGVGGMNTEAFF,TGCAGCGTTGGGGTAGGGGGAATGAACACTGAAGCTTTCTTT
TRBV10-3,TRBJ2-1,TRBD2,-,CAISESSGRANEQFF,TGTGCCATCAGTGAGTCTAGCGGGAGGGCCAATGAGCAGTTCTTC
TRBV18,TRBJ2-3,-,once,CASSPTRTTDTQYF,TGTGCCAGCTCTCCGACTAGAACCACAGATACGCAGTATTTT
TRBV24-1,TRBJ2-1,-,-,CATSGQVGSEQFF,TGTGCCACCAGTGGTCAGGTGGGTAGTGAGCAGTTCTTC
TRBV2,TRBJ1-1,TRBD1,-,CASRIDRVNTEAFF,TGTGCCAGCAGGATTGACAGGGTGAACACTGAAGCTTTCTTT
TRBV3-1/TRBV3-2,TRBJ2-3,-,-,CASSQARKDTQYF,TGTGCCAGCAGCCAAGCTAGGAAAGATACGCAGTATTTT
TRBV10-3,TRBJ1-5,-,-,CAISESLTYQPQHF,TGTGCCATCAGTGAGTCCCTAACCTATCAGCCCCAGCATTTT
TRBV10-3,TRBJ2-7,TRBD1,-,CAIRGTGSHEQYF,TGTGCCATCAGGGGGACAGGGTCACACGAGCAGTACTTC
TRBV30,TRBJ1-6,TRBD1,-,CAWRLQGARASPLHF,TGTGCCTGGAGGTTACAGGGGGCGCGTGCTTCACCCCTCCACTTT
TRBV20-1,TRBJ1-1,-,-,CSASRGGNTEAFF,TGCAGTGCTAGTAGGGGGGGGAACACTGAAGCTTTCTTT
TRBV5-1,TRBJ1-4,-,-,CASSSGQPNEKLFF,TGCGCCAGCAGCTCAGGACAGCCGAATGAAAAACTGTTTTTT
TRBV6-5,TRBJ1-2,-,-,CATSRGQTNGYTF,TGTGCCACCTCGAGGGGACAAACTAATGGCTACACCTTC
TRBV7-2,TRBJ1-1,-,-,CASSFTPDTFTNTEAFF,TGTGCCAGCAGCTTCACCCCCGACACCTTCACGAACACTGAAGCTTTCTTT
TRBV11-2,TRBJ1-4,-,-,CASSLAGSEKLFF,TGTGCCAGCAGCTTAGCAGGGTCTGAAAAACTGTTTTTT
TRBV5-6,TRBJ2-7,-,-,CASSPFGSYEQYF,TGTGCCAGCAGCCCGTTCGGGTCCTACGAGCAGTACTTC
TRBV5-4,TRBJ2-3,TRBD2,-,CASSSPGTIGADTQYF,TGTGCCAGCAGCTCGCCCGGGACTATAGGAGCAGATACGCAGTATTTT
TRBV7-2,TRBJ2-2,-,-,CATPGGQARGGELFF,TGTGCCACCCCGGGGGGACAGGCGCGGGGCGGGGAGCTGTTTTTT
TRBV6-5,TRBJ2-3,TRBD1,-,CASSPGQGYTDTQYF,TGTGCCAGCAGCCCCGGACAGGGATACACAGATACGCAGTATTTT
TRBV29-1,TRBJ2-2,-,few,CSGKPLGPGELFF,TGCAGCGGGAAACCGTTGGGGCCCGGGGAGCTGTTTTTT
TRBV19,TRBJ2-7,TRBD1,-,CASSSRTGGEQYF,TGTGCCAGTAGTAGTCGGACAGGGGGCGAGCAGTACTTC
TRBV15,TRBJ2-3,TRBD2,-,CATSKTSGYRTDTQYF,TGTGCCACCAGCAAGACTAGCGGGTATCGCACAGATACGCAGTATTTT